This T cell receptor beta chain came from a study of tumor and adjacent non-tumor tissue in lung cancer. Study-level information: There were 11 to 12 adenocarcinoma, a couple of squamous cell carcinoma and 1 small cell lung cancer cases. Samples averaged around 4.2 million productive TCRbeta reads each.

This clonotype occurred many times. Its target is unknown. The template was RNA from unsorted bulk tissue. Study results and caveats: Normal lung showed higher cumulative top 100 clone frequency than tumor. Significantly higher TCR diversity was found in tumor than normal lung.

Three rounds of nested PCR, following a modified ARM-PCR protocol, produced the TCRbeta library. Each CDR3 protein gets one entry after TCRdb re-called the multiplex PCR reads with MiXCR. This table has roughly 200,000 distinct CDR3 sequences, around 70% appearing once. The CDR3 sequence is 17 residues long. The V end lost 0 bases, the J end lost 2 bases, and 14 bases lay between the germline ends. Germline CDR1 and CDR2: LGHNA and YNFKEQ. The sequencing input was lung tumor tissue. The chain combines TRBV4-2 with TRBJ2-1; tentatively, D is TRBD1 (6 bases). The TCR was taken from a man in his 60s with non-small cell lung cancer. This CDR3 is CASSQEAGARPYNEQFF. The CDR3 nucleotides read TGTGCCAGCAGCCAAGAGGCAGGGGCGAGACCCTACAATGAGCAGTTCTTC.